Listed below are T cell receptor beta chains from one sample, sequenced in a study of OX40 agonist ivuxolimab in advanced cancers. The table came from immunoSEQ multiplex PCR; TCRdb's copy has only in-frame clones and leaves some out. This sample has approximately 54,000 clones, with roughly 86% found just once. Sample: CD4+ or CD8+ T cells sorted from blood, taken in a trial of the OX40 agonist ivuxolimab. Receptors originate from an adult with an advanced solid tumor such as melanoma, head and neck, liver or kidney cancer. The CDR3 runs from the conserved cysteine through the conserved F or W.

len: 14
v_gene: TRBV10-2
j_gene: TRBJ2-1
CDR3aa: CASSEAGGDNEQFF

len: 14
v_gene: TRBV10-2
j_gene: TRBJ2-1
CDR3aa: CASSTSGTYNEQFF

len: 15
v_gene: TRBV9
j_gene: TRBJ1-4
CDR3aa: CASSNPTGSNEKLFF

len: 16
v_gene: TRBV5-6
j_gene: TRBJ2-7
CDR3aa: CASSLFGSGGRYEQYF

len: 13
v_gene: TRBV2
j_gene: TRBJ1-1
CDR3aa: CASSEAPGREAFF

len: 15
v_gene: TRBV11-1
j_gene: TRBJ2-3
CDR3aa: CASSNLGGAGDTQYF

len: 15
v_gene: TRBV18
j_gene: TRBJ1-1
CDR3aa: CASSPPQGLSLKAFF

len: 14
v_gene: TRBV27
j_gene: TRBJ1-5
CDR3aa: CASKQGNSNQPQHF

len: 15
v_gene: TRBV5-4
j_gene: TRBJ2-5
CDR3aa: CATGWQRGDQETQYF

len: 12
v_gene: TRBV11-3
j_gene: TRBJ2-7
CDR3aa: CASSLRGLEQYF

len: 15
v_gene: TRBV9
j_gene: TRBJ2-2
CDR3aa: CASSVVSRGTGELFF

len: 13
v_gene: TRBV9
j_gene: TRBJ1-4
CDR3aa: CASSRDTNEKLFF

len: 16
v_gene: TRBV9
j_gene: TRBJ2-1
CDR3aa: CASSVGTSGGASEQFF

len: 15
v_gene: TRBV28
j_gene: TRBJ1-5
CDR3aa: CASSLQGPRNQPQHF

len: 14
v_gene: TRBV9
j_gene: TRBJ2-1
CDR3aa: CASSVSRGVNEQFF

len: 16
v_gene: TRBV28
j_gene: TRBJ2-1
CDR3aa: CASSFPWTAGGGEQFF

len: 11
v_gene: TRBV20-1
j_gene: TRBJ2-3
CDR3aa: CSAHKQGSQYF

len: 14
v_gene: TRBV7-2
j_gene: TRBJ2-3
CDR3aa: CASSPTGRSDTQYF

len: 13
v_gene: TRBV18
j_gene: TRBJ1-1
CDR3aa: CASDRGLGTEAFF

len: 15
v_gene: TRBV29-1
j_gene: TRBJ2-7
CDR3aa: CSVKGLAGVPNEQYF

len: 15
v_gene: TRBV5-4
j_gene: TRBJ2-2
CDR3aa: CASSTGQGVTGELFF

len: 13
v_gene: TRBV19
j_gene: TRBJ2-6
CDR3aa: CASSATGANVLTF

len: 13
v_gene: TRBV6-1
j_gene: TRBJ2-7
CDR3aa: CASSSTGAYEQYF

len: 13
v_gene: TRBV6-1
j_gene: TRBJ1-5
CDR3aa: CASSEARNQPQHF

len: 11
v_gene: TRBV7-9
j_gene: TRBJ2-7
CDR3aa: CASSWQSEQYF

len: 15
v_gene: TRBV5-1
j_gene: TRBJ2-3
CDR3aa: CASSAGTVSTDTQYF

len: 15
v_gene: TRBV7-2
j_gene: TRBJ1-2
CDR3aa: CASSLVAGGIYGYTF

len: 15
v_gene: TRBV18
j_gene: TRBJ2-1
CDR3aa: CASSRGGSGNNEQFF

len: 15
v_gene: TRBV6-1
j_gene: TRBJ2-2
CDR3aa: CASRTGTMNTGELFF

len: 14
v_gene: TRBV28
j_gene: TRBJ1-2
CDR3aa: CASTGQGIFVGHTF

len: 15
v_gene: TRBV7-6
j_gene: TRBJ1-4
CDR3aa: CASSPGQGGREKLFF

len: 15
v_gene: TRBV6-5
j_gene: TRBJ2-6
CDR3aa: CASKLGSSGANVLTF

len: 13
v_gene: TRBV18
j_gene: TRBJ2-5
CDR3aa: CASSPGHQETQYF

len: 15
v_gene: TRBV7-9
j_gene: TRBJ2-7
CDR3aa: CASSLGSSGCYEQYF

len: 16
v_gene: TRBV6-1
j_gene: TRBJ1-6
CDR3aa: CASSGSGTFSNSPLHF

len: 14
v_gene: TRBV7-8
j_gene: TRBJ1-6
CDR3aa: CASSLGAENSPLHF

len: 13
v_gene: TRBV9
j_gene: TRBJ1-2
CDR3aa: CASSIQGTGGYTF

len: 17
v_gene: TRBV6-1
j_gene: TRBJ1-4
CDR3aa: CASSENVGGGGGEKLFF

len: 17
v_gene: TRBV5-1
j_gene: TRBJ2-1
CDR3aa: CASSLRSGTGTYNEQFF

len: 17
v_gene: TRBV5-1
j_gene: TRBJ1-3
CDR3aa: CASSLEVVLNSGNTIYF

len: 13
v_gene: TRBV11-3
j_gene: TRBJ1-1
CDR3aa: CASSLGQYTEAFF

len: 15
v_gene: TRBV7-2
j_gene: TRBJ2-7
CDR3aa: CASSLVRDASYEQYF

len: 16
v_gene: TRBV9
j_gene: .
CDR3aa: CASSVAGNGVIYEQYF

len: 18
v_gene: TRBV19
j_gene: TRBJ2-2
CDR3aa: CASSIGASGQGYTGELFF

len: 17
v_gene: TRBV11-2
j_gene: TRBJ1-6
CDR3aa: CASSLRITGFYNSPLHF